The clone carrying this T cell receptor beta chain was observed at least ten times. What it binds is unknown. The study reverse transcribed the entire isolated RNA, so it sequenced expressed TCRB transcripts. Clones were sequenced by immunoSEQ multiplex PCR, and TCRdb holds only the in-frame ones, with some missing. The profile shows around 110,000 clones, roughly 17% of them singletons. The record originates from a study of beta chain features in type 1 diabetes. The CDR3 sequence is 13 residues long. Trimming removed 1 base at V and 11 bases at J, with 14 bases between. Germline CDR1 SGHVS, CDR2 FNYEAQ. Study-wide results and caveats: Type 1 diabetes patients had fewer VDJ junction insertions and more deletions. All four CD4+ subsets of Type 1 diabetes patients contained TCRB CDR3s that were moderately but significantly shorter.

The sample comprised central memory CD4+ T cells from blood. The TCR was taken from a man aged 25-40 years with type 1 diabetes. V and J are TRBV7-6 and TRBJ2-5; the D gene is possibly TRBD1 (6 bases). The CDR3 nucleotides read TGTGCCAGCAGCTTAGATAGGACAGCCTTGCAGTACTTC. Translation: CASSLDRTALQYF. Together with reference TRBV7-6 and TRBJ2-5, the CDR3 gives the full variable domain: GAGVSQSPRYKVTKRGQDVALRCDPISGHVSLYWYRQALGQGPEFLTYFNYEAQQDKSGLPNDRFSAERPEGSISTLTIQRTEQRDSAMYRCASSLDRTALQYFGPGTRLLVL.